Below, 20 T cell receptor beta chains from the same sample are listed, as sequenced in a study of CD8 T cells in Susac syndrome (dated by TCRdb to about 2019). Library construction relied on the immunoSEQ multiplex PCR assay. RNA was extracted with the RNeasy kit and roughly 0.5 to 1 ug was reverse transcribed using random hexamers. Through fastp at Q25 and MiXCR, TCRdb rebuilt clones from the public reads, retaining in-frame beta chains. Identical CDR3 protein sequences are pooled into one entry, listed with their most common genes and DNA. Recorded for this sample are approximately 280,000 distinct CDR3 sequences; 70% to 90% of them occurred a single time. The ten largest make up about 0.11% of the sample. Sequenced input: CD8+ T cells from PBMCs. The origin of the receptors is a human donor with multiple sclerosis.

The chain links TRBV27 to TRBJ1-6; no firm D call. The germline V gene encodes CDR1 MNHEY and CDR2 SMNVEV (reference sequence). Between the trimmed V and J ends, which lost 6 bases and 7 bases, there was a span of 7 bases. This CDR3 contains 12 residues. This CDR3 reads CASSSQNSPLHF. The CDR3 DNA reads TGTGCCAGCAGCTCGCAAAATTCACCCCTCCACTTT.

The chain carries TRBV13 and TRBJ1-1, with a possible D match to TRBD1 (6 bases). Germline CDR1 is PRHDT and CDR2 is FYEKMQ (reference sequence). This CDR3 is 16 amino acids long. V lost 2 bases and J 3 bases, leaving 16 bases between the germline ends. CDR3 sequence: CASSLLTGPSDTEAFF. The CDR3 DNA is TGTGCCAGCAGCTTACTGACAGGACCATCTGACACTGAAGCTTTCTTT.

This clonotype was counted a single time. The chain is built from TRBV9 and TRBJ2-1; a weak D match, TRBD2 (5 bases). Germline assignment: CDR1 SGDLS and CDR2 YYNGEE. V was cut by 3 bases and J by 7 bases, with 8 bases left in between. The CDR3 has 12 amino acids. The CDR3 DNA is TGTGCCAGCAGCGCCGAGGGAAATGAGCAGTTCTTC. Translated: CASSAEGNEQFF.

The CDR3, as DNA: TGTGCCATCAGTGAGGCGCTGAACACTGAAGCTTTCTTT. Translated, it gives CAISEALNTEAFF. The J gene is TRBJ1-1, the V gene TRBV10-3, with D unresolved. Trimming took 2 bases from V and 0 from J, leaving 4 bases between them. The germline V gene has CDR1 ENHRY and CDR2 SYGVKD. The CDR3 is 13 amino acids.

This clonotype showed up just a few times. V gene TRBV7-2 combines with J gene TRBJ2-2; D call uncertain. Germline V gene lookup returns CDR1 SGHTA and CDR2 FQGNSA. This CDR3 contains 16 residues. V was shortened by 3 bases and J by 0 bases, with 11 bases between the two germline ends. The CDR3 loop reads CASSFRNSPNTGELFF. The CDR3 region has the DNA TGTGCCAGCAGCTTCCGGAACTCACCGAACACCGGGGAGCTGTTTTTT.

This chain links TRBV7-8 with TRBJ2-7, with D maybe TRBD2 (5 bases). CDR3 length: 14 residues. The V gene lost 4 bases and the J gene lost 1 base, with 11 bases spanning the gap. The V gene's germline CDR1 is SGHVS and CDR2 FQNEAQ. The CDR3 DNA reads TGTGCCAGCAGCTCCCTGGGCGGGTCCTACGAGCAGTACTTC. Residues: CASSSLGGSYEQYF.

The gene calls are TRBV6-1 and TRBJ2-7; 7 bases agree with TRBD2. Trimming cost V 1 base and J 4 bases; bases outside gene matches: 4. The CDR3 is 14 amino acids. The germline V gene encodes CDR1 MNHNS and CDR2 SASEGT. CDR3 in amino acids: CASSEGLAVYEQYF. The CDR3 DNA sequence: TGTGCCAGCAGTGAAGGACTAGCAGTTTACGAGCAGTACTTC.

In its sample, this clonotype was seen once. The chain couples TRBV4-1 to TRBJ1-2, with D maybe TRBD1 (5 bases). Germline V gene lookup returns CDR1 MGHRA and CDR2 YSYEKL. The V gene lost 1 base and the J gene lost 7 bases, with 13 bases spanning the gap. The CDR3 loop spans 14 amino acids. CDR3 in amino acids: CASSQVGGDTGYTF. DNA for the CDR3: TGCGCCAGCAGCCAAGTCGGGGGGGATACTGGCTACACCTTC.

This clonotype was picked up a small number of times. This rearrangement joins TRBV19 to TRBJ2-7; the D gene is possibly TRBD2 (5 bases). V was shortened by 5 bases and J by 6 bases, with 20 bases between the two germline ends. In germline, CDR1 is LNHDA, CDR2 SQIVND (reference sequence). The length of the CDR3 is 15 residues. The CDR3 protein is CASSPTSSGSREQYF. The CDR3 nucleotides read TGTGCCAGTAGTCCAACTTCGAGCGGATCCCGCGAGCAGTACTTC.

This clonotype appeared a few times. CDR3 in DNA: TGTGCCAGCCTAGGCAGAGTCGGCTACGAGCAGTACTTC. Its protein is CASLGRVGYEQYF. The chain uses TRBV6-1 and TRBJ2-7; unclear D gene. Germline CDR1 MNHNS, CDR2 SASEGT. Trimming pared 8 bases from V and 3 bases from J, leaving 14 bases between. This CDR3 has 13 amino acids.

This chain joins TRBV7-8 and TRBJ2-7; 10 nucleotides agree with TRBD1. V was clipped by 3 bases and J by 5 bases; unmatched bases: 7. This CDR3 spans 15 amino acids. Germline values: CDR1 SGHVS, CDR2 FQNEAQ. DNA for the CDR3: TGTGCCAGCAGCTTCCTAATGGGGACAGGGGACGAGCAGTACTTC. The encoded protein is CASSFLMGTGDEQYF.

This clonotype has just one count. V usage is TRBV29-1 and J usage is TRBJ2-1; D possibly matches TRBD1 or TRBD2 (6 bases each). The CDR3 is made up of 15 amino acids. The ends were cut back, 4 bases at V and 6 bases at J, with 19 bases in the middle. Germline V gene lookup returns CDR1 SQVTM and CDR2 ANQGSEA. The CDR3 region is CSVVRGRGPVNEQFF. In DNA form, the CDR3 reads TGCAGCGTTGTGAGGGGTCGGGGGCCGGTCAATGAGCAGTTCTTC.

The chain is built from TRBV20-1 and TRBJ2-1; D not resolved. This CDR3 has 11 amino acids. Trimming pared 5 bases from V and 8 bases from J, leaving 10 bases between. Germline CDR1 is DFQATT and CDR2 is SNEGSKA (reference sequence). CDR3 sequence (DNA): TGCAGTGCTCTCCGCAGCGATGAGCAGTTCTTC. Amino acids: CSALRSDEQFF.

This clonotype has only a few counts. V is TRBV7-9 and J is TRBJ2-2; D is uncertain. Germline lookup yields CDR1 SEHNR and CDR2 FQNEAQ (reference sequence). Trimming left V 4 bases short and J 5 bases short, with 5 bases between. This CDR3 spans 12 amino acids. CDR3 sequence (DNA): TGTGCCAGCAGCTCCACTACCGGGGAGCTGTTTTTT. Amino acid sequence: CASSSTTGELFF.

This clonotype appeared once. The CDR3 sequence is CASAHSAGVRNEQFF. DNA of the CDR3: TGTGCCAGCGCCCACTCAGCGGGAGTTCGGAATGAGCAGTTCTTC. This chain connects TRBV7-9 to TRBJ2-1, with 8 bases identical to TRBD2. CDR1 is SEHNR and CDR2 is FQNEAQ in the germline V gene (reference sequence). The CDR3 runs 15 residues. V lost 8 bases and J lost 7; bases outside the gene matches: 13.

The chain recombines TRBV28 with TRBJ2-1, with D uncertain. Germline V gene lookup returns CDR1 MDHEN and CDR2 SYDVKM. The CDR3 has 15 amino acids. V shed 3 bases and J shed 6 bases, with 15 bases lying between them. In DNA, the CDR3 is TGTGCCAGCAGTTTTTGGGCAGGAGCACTCAATGAGCAGTTCTTC. Encoded protein: CASSFWAGALNEQFF.

J is TRBJ2-1 and V is TRBV20-1; possible D gene TRBD1, 8 bases. Germline loops: CDR1 DFQATT, CDR2 SNEGSKA (reference sequence). This CDR3 comprises 15 residues. V was trimmed by 0 bases and J by 10 bases, leaving 19 bases between them. The CDR3 DNA is TGCAGTGCTAGAGATAAGCAGGGGGCGCGGGGGGAGCAGTTCTTC. Protein: CSARDKQGARGEQFF.

This chain connects TRBV27 to TRBJ2-3; D is unclear. The CDR3 is made up of 13 amino acids. V gave up 5 bases and J gave up 6 bases, with 12 bases separating them. Germline assignment: CDR1 MNHEY and CDR2 SMNVEV (reference sequence). CDR3 in DNA: TGTGCCAGCAGTGCCTACTACGGCGATACGCAGTATTTT. This sequence encodes CASSAYYGDTQYF.

The rearrangement joins TRBV11-2 to TRBJ2-7, with D hard to call. In germline, CDR1 is SGHAT, CDR2 FQNNGV. The V end lost 1 base, the J end lost 6 bases, and 7 bases lay between the germline ends. The length of the CDR3 is 12 residues. DNA for the CDR3: TGTGCCAGCAGCTTAGGGGTCCCCGAGCAGTACTTC. Residues: CASSLGVPEQYF.

A few counts support this clonotype. The chain links TRBV7-3 to TRBJ2-1, with a possible D match to TRBD2 (6 bases). The CDR3 contains 12 residues. The germline V gene encodes CDR1 SGHTA and CDR2 FQGTGA. Trimming stripped 2 bases from V and 9 bases from J, with 8 bases between. CDR3 in amino acids: CASSLAGSEQFF. DNA for the CDR3: TGTGCCAGCAGCTTAGCGGGAAGTGAGCAGTTCTTC. Based on the CDR3 plus reference TRBV7-3 and TRBJ2-1, the full variable domain is GAGVSQTPSNKVTEKGKYVELRCDPISGHTALYWYRQSLGQGPEFLIYFQGTGAADDSGLPNDRFFAVRPEGSVSTLKIQRTERGDSAVYLCASSLAGSEQFFGPGTRLTVL.